The clone carrying this T cell receptor (beta chain) was counted at least ten times. This CDR3 contains 20 residues. Between the trimmed V and J ends, which lost 0 bases and 0 bases, there was a span of 18 bases. Germline lookup yields CDR1 MGHRA and CDR2 YSYEKL. A TCRbeta library incorporating unique molecular identifiers was prepared. From the PCR reads, TCRdb called clonotypes with MiXCR, one entry per CDR3 protein. The sample has 200,000 to 250,000 distinct CDR3 sequences, about 9.2% seen once; the top ten hold roughly 6.2%. The record originates from a study of T-cell reconstitution after alpha-beta-depleted transplantation in children.

This receptor was obtained from a human donor who donated a stem cell graft to a child with acute lymphoblastic leukemia. The chain links TRBV4-1 to TRBJ2-6, with D perhaps given as TRBD1 or TRBD2 (5 bases each). Sequences were derived from PBMCs from the stem cell graft donor, sampled from the stem cell graft. The CDR3 DNA is TGCGCCAGCAGCCAAGATCGATTCTGGGGGAAGAGCTCTGGGGCCAACGTCCTGACTTTC. This sequence encodes CASSQDRFWGKSSGANVLTF.